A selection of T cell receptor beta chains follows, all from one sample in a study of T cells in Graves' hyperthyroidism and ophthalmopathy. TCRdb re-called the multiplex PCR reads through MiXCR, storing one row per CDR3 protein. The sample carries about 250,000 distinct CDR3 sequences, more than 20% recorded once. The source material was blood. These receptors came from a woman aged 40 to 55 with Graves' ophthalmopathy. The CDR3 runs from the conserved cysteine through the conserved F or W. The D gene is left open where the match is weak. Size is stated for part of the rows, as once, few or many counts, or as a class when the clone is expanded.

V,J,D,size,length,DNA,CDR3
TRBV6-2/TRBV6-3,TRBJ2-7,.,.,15,TGTGCCAGCAGCCACGGACTGACGGGTTTCGACGAGCAGTACTTC,CASSHGLTGFDEQYF
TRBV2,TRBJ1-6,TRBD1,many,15,TGTGCCAGCAGTGAAGCGGGACAGATTAATTCACCCCTCCACTTT,CASSEAGQINSPLHF
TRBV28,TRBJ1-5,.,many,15,TGTGCCAGCAGTTGGTCGGGGGCAGGCAATCAGCCCCAGCATTTT,CASSWSGAGNQPQHF
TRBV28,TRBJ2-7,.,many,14,TGTGCCAGCAGAGTAGGGGGTTTCTCCTACGAGCAGTACTTC,CASRVGGFSYEQYF
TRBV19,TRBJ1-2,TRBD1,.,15,TGTGCCAGTAGTATACCCCTGGGACAGGGGAGAGGCTACACCTTC,CASSIPLGQGRGYTF
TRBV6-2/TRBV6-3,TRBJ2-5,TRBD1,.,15,TGTGCCAGCGGAATAGGGGGCGTAGGATCAGAGACCCAGTACTTC,CASGIGGVGSETQYF
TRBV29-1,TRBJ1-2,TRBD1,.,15,TGCAGCGTTGCGAGACAGGGCCAGCTTAACTATGGCTACACCTTC,CSVARQGQLNYGYTF
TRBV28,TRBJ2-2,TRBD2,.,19,TGTGCCAGCAGTTTCCCTCTTCGAGGCGGGAGGCCAGGGGCCGGGGAGCTGTTTTTT,CASSFPLRGGRPGAGELFF
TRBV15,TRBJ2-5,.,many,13,TGTGCCACCAGCTGGGACCTCTGGGAGACCCAGTACTTC,CATSWDLWETQYF
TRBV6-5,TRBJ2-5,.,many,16,TGTGCCAGCAGTTACCTCGATATCTCCGGGAGAGAGACCCAGTACTTC,CASSYLDISGRETQYF
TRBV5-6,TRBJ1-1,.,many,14,TGTGCCAGCAGCTTGGGGGCCCGGGACACTGAAGCTTTCTTT,CASSLGARDTEAFF
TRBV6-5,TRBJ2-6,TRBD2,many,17,TGTGCCAGCAGTTATTTGGCGGGAGGGCGGGGGGCCAACGTCCTGACTTTC,CASSYLAGGRGANVLTF
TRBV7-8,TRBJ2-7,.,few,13,TGTGCCAGCAGCCCACCCCGAAGGGACGAGCAGTACTTC,CASSPPRRDEQYF
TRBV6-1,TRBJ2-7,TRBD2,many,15,TGTGCCAGCAGGTCCGGACTAGCGGGCTCCTACGAGCAGTACTTC,CASRSGLAGSYEQYF
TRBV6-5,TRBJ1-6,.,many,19,TGTGCCAGCAGTTACTCGATGGCCTGGGGGCTGGGTTTTAATTCACCCCTCCACTTT,CASSYSMAWGLGFNSPLHF
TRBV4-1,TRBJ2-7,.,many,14,TGCGCCAGCAGCCAAGATTTTCCCCCCTACGAGCAGTACTTC,CASSQDFPPYEQYF